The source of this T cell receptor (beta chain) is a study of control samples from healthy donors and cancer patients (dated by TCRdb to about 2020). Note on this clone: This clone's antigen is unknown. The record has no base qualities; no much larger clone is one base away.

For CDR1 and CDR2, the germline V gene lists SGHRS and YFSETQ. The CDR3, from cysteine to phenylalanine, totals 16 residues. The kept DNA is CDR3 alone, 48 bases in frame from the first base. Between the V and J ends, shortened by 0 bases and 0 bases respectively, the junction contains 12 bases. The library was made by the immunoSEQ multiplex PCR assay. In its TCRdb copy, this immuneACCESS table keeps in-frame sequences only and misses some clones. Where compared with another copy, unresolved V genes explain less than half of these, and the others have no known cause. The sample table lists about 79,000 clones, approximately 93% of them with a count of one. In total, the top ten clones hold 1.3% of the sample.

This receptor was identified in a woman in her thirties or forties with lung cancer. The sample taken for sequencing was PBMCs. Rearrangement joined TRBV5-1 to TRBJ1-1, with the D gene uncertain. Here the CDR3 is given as CASSLAFRSMNTEAFF. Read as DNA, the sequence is TGCGCCAGCAGCTTGGCGTTCAGGAGCATGAACACTGAAGCTTTCTTT.